Each of the 22 T cell receptor beta chains below was sequenced from the same sample in a study of CD8 T cells in ankylosing spondylitis. Study results and limitations: What appeared characteristic of ankylosing spondylitis blood was a TCR beta motif of fewer than ten highly homologous variants.

TCRdb reprocessed the 5' RACE reads with MiXCR, giving one entry per CDR3 protein. The sample carries some 800,000 distinct CDR3 sequences, 10% to 15% recorded once. These receptors are not linked to any known antigen. What was sequenced was blood, either unsorted or a sorted T cell fraction (not recorded which). Receptor source: a male donor with ankylosing spondylitis.

This clonotype was seen repeatedly, ten times or more. The J gene is TRBJ1-1, the V gene TRBV12-3 or TRBV12-4; the match to TRBD1 covers 7 bases. CDR3 length: 14 residues. Trimming took 6 bases from V and 1 from J; bases not matched to a gene: 5. The CDR3 coding sequence is TGTGCCAGCAGACAAAGGGACAGGAACACTGAAGCTTTCTTT. This translates into CASRQRDRNTEAFF.

This clonotype has a count of ten or more. The chain uses TRBV4-3 and TRBJ1-2, with no clear D. The CDR3 loop spans 14 amino acids. Looked up from germline, CDR1 is LGHNA and CDR2 is YSLEER. With 0 bases removed from V and 4 bases from J, the gap between germline ends came to 9 bases. In nucleotides, the CDR3 is TGCGCCAGCAGCCAAGATTACCGGGGCTATGGCTACACCTTC. Translating it yields CASSQDYRGYGYTF.

The V and J genes are TRBV10-2 and TRBJ2-3; D remains unclear. The CDR3 covers 11 residues. Germline V gene data show CDR1 as WSHSY and CDR2 as SAAADI. The V end lost 3 bases, the J end lost 7 bases, and 5 bases lay between the germline ends. The CDR3 protein is CASSEGNTQYF. The CDR3 nucleotides are TGCGCCAGCAGTGAAGGAAATACGCAGTATTTT.

In its sample, this clonotype was seen a few times. The CDR3 DNA reads TGTGCCAGCAGCCAAAGGCCTGCAGATACGCAGTATTTT. Amino acid sequence: CASSQRPADTQYF. V usage is TRBV7-2 and J usage is TRBJ2-3; D is undetermined. The CDR3 covers 13 residues. Germline assignment: CDR1 SGHTA and CDR2 FQGNSA. V was shortened by 5 bases and J by 4 bases, with 10 bases between the two germline ends. Combining the CDR3 with reference TRBV7-2 and TRBJ2-3 gives the whole variable domain GAGVSQSPSNKVTEKGKDVELRCDPISGHTALYWYRQSLGQGLEFLIYFQGNSAPDKSGLPSDRFSAERTGGSVSTLTIQRTQQEDSAVYLCASSQRPADTQYFGPGTRLTVL.

The chain uses TRBV6-2 or TRBV6-3 and TRBJ2-1; 12 nucleotides agree with TRBD2. The V segment lost 1 base and the J segment 4 bases; nucleotides outside the gene matches: 5. Germline loops: CDR1 MNHEY, CDR2 SVGEGT. This CDR3 has 17 residues. The CDR3 spells CASSYYRGLAGYNEQFF. CDR3 DNA sequence: TGTGCCAGCAGTTACTATAGGGGACTAGCGGGTTACAATGAGCAGTTCTTC.

This clonotype showed up many times. This rearrangement joins TRBV12-3 or TRBV12-4 to TRBJ2-3; 7 positions agree with TRBD1. The CDR3 runs to 15 residues. Trimming removed 5 bases from V and 2 bases from J; junction bases left unmatched: 7. CDR3 in amino acids: CASSTRQGYTDTQYF. CDR3 bases: TGTGCCAGCAGTACGAGACAGGGCTACACAGATACGCAGTATTTT.

This clonotype turned up a few times. The chain links TRBV2 to TRBJ1-1, with D perhaps TRBD1 (5 bases). Germline V CDR1 and CDR2: SNHLY, FYNNEI. The CDR3 runs to 13 residues. V dropped 2 bases and J dropped 10 bases, with 14 bases sitting between them. CDR3 in DNA: TGTGCCAGCAGTGAAAGTGGGCAGGGCGGAGCTTTCTTT. Translation: CASSESGQGGAFF.

The rearrangement links TRBV20-1 to TRBJ1-6, with unresolved D. V gave up 3 bases and J gave up 2 bases, with 8 bases separating them. Germline CDR1 is DFQATT and CDR2 is SNEGSKA (reference sequence). CDR3 length: 14 amino acids. CDR3 DNA sequence: TGCAGTGCTAGGGACGGGACCTATAATTCACCCCTCCACTTT. Encoded protein: CSARDGTYNSPLHF.

This clonotype was seen ten or more times. The V and J genes are TRBV30 and TRBJ2-2, with 7 positions matching TRBD1. V was pared by 4 bases and J by 8 bases, with 13 bases of the junction left unmatched. There are 15 residues in the CDR3. Germline CDR1 and CDR2: GTSNPN and SVGIG (reference sequence). The CDR3 DNA sequence: TGTGCCTGGACTATCCTTACAGGGGAAGTGGGGGAGCTGTTTTTT. Translating it yields CAWTILTGEVGELFF.

This clonotype was seen repeatedly, ten times or more. The chain joins TRBV4-3 to TRBJ2-7, with D unresolved. The V end was cut by 4 bases, the J end by 1 base, with 8 bases between. In germline, CDR1 is LGHNA, CDR2 YSLEER. The CDR3 has 13 residues. CDR3 sequence reads: CASSPTNSYEQYF. The CDR3 DNA reads as TGCGCCAGCAGCCCAACAAATTCCTACGAGCAGTACTTC.

This clonotype has only a few counts. V gene TRBV7-2 combines with J gene TRBJ2-2, with D unresolved. V was cut by 0 bases and J by 1 base, with 6 bases left in between. Germline V lookup: CDR1 SGHTA, CDR2 FQGNSA. This CDR3 contains 15 residues. DNA for the CDR3: TGTGCCAGCAGCTTAGCCCCCTTGAACACCGGGGAGCTGTTTTTT. Translation gives CASSLAPLNTGELFF.

Only a few counts were recorded for this clonotype. The V and J genes are TRBV20-1 and TRBJ2-3; TRBD2 matches 13 bases. V lost 6 bases and J lost 0; bases outside the gene matches: 9. Germline CDR1 and CDR2: DFQATT and SNEGSKA (reference sequence). The CDR3 loop spans 17 amino acids. The CDR3 DNA sequence: TGCAGTGCCCGGACTAGCGGGAGCGTCTCGAGCACAGATACGCAGTATTTT. Protein product: CSARTSGSVSSTDTQYF.

This clonotype was counted many times. The chain links TRBV20-1 to TRBJ2-7, with D tentatively TRBD1 (6 bases). The CDR3 extends over 14 amino acids. V was shortened by 5 bases and J by 3 bases, with 17 bases between the two germline ends. Germline lookup yields CDR1 DFQATT and CDR2 SNEGSKA (reference sequence). CDR3 sequence (DNA): TGCAGTGCTTTAAGATCCCAGGGGATCTACGAGCAGTACTTC. Its translation: CSALRSQGIYEQYF.

This clonotype was seen only once. This sequence joins TRBV9 and TRBJ2-1; 13 bases line up with TRBD2. V dropped 0 bases and J dropped 8; count of bases not matched to a gene: 5. Germline V gene lookup returns CDR1 SGDLS and CDR2 YYNGEE. This CDR3 is built from 16 residues. For the CDR3, the DNA is TGTGCCAGCAGCGTAGTAGGGACTAGCGGGGTATATGAGCAGTTCTTC. This encodes CASSVVGTSGVYEQFF.

This clonotype has only a few counts. CDR3 nucleotides: TGCAGTGCTAGATCTCCGAATGGTGGCTACACCTTC. Amino acids: CSARSPNGGYTF. V and J are TRBV20-1 and TRBJ1-2, with D uncertain. V was clipped by 2 bases and J by 7 bases, with 11 bases between them. Germline V lookup: CDR1 DFQATT, CDR2 SNEGSKA (reference sequence). The CDR3 is 12 residues long.

V is TRBV28 and J is TRBJ2-5, with D perhaps TRBD2 (6 bases). Between the trimmed V and J ends, which lost 3 bases and 3 bases, there was a span of 14 bases. Germline V lookup: CDR1 MDHEN, CDR2 SYDVKM. The CDR3 covers 15 residues. CDR3 sequence (DNA): TGTGCCAGCAGTTTGACACCGGGGGTAGAAGAGACCCAGTACTTC. This encodes CASSLTPGVEETQYF. Variable domain in full (rest from reference TRBV28 and TRBJ2-5): DVKVTQSSRYLVKRTGEKVFLECVQDMDHENMFWYRQDPGLGLRLIYFSYDVKMKEKGDIPEGYSVSREKKERFSLILESASTNQTSMYLCASSLTPGVEETQYFGPGTRLLVL.

This clonotype was recorded a few times. The chain recombines TRBV20-1 with TRBJ2-7, with D perhaps TRBD2 (5 bases). CDR1 and CDR2 from the germline V gene are DFQATT and SNEGSKA (reference sequence). The V gene lost 5 bases and the J gene lost 2 bases, with 19 bases spanning the gap. The CDR3 extends over 15 amino acids. Here the CDR3 DNA reads TGCAGTGCTCAAATACTAGGCGCCCTTACCTACGAGCAGTACTTC. The encoded protein is CSAQILGALTYEQYF.

This clonotype was counted at least ten times. The junction shows a germline mismatch at one end, possibly a read error. The chain combines TRBV5-1 with TRBJ2-7; 10 bases match TRBD1. Germline V gene data show CDR1 as SGHRS and CDR2 as YFSETQ. CDR3 length: 13 amino acids. The chain's CDR3 is CASTLDRGDEQYF. The CDR3 coding sequence is TGCGCCAGCACCTTGGACAGGGGGGACGAGCAGTACTTC.

The chain uses TRBV14 and TRBJ2-7; 8 nucleotides match TRBD2. In germline, CDR1 is SGHDN, CDR2 FVKESK. The CDR3 loop spans 16 amino acids. V was pared by 4 bases and J by 4 bases, with 12 bases of the junction left unmatched. The CDR3 here is CASSPYKGLAVYEQYF. The DNA of the CDR3 is TGTGCCAGCAGCCCCTACAAAGGACTAGCTGTTTACGAGCAGTACTTC.

A single count supports this clonotype. V gene TRBV7-9 combines with J gene TRBJ2-3; either TRBD1 or TRBD2 may supply D (5 bases each). Germline V gene data show CDR1 as SEHNR and CDR2 as FQNEAQ (reference sequence). V was clipped by 1 base and J by 3 bases, with 11 bases between them. CDR3 length equals 15 residues. CDR3 sequence: CASSLGGATTDTQYF. CDR3 sequence (DNA): TGTGCCAGCAGCTTAGGAGGGGCGACGACAGATACGCAGTATTTT.

The chain links TRBV20-1 to TRBJ2-5, with TRBD1 matching over 10 bases. The CDR3 totals 13 residues. After removal of 5 bases from V and 3 bases from J, the junction contained 3 bases not matched to a gene. Per the germline V gene, CDR1 is DFQATT and CDR2 is SNEGSKA (reference sequence). CDR3 DNA: TGCAGTGCTTTCGGACAGGGGGAAGAGACCCAGTACTTC. The encoded protein is CSAFGQGEETQYF.

The chain combines TRBV3-1 with TRBJ2-1; 8 nucleotides agree with TRBD1. After removal of 4 bases from V and 3 bases from J, the junction contained 5 bases not matched to a gene. Per the germline V gene, CDR1 is LGHDT and CDR2 is YNNKEL (reference sequence). The CDR3 runs 15 residues. The CDR3 DNA sequence: TGTGCCAGCAGCCCCTGGACAGGGTACTACAATGAGCAGTTCTTC. Its translation: CASSPWTGYYNEQFF.